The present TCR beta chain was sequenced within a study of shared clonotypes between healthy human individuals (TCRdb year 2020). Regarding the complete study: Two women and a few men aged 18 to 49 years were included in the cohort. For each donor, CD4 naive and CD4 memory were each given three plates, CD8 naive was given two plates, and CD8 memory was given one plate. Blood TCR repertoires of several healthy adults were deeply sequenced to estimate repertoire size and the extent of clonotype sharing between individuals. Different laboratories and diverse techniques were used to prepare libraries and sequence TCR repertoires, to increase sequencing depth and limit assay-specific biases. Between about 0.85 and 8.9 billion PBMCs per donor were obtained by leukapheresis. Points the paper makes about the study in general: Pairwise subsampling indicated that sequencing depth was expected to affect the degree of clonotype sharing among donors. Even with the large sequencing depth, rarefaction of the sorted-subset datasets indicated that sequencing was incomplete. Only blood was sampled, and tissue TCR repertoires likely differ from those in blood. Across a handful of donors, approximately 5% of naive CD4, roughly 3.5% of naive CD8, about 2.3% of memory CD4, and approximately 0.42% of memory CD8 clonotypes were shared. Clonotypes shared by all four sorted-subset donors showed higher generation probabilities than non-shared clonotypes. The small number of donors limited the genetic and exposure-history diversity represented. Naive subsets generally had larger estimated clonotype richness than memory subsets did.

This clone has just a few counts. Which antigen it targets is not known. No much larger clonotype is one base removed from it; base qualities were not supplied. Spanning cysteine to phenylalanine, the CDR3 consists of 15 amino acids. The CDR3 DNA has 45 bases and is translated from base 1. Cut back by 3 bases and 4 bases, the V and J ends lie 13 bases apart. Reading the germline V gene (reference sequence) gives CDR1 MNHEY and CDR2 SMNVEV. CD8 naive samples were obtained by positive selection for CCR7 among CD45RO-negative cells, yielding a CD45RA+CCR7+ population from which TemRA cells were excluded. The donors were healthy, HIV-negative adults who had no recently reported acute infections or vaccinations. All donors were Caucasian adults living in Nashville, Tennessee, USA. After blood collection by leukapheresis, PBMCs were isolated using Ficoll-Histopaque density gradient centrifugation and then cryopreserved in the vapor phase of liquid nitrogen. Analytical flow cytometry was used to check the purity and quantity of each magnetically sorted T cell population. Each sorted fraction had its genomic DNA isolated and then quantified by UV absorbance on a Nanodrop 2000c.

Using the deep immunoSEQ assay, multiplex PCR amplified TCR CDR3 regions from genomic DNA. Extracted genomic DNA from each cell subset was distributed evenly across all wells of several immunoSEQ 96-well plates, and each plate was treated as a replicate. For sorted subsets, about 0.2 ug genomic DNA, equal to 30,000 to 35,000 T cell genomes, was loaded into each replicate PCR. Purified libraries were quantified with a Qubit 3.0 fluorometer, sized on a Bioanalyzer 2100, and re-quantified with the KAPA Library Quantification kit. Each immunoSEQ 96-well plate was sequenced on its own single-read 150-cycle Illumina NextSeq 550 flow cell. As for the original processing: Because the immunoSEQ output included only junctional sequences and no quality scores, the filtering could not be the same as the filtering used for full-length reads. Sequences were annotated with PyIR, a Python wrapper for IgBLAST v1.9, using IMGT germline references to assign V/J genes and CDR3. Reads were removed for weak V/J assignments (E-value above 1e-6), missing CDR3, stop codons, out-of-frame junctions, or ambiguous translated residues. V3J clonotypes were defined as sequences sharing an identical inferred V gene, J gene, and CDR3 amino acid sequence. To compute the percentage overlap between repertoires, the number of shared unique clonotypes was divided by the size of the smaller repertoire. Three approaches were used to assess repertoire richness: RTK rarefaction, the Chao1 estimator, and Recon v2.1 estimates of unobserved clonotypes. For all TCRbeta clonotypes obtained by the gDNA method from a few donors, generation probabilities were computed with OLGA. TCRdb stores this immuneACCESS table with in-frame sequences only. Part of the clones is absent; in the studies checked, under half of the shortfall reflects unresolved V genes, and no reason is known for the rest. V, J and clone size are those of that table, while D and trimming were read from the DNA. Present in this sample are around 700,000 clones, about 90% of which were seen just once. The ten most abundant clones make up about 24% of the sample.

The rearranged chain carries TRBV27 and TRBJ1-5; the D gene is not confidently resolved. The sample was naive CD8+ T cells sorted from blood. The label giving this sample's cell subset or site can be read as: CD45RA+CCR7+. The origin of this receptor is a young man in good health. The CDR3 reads CASSFQAGINQPQHF. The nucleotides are TGTGCCAGCAGTTTTCAGGCGGGGATTAATCAGCCCCAGCATTTT.